Presented here are 17 T cell receptor beta chains from one specimen sequenced in a study of blood T cell repertoires in COVID-19 (dated by TCRdb to the early 2020s). Libraries were prepared through the immunoSEQ multiplex PCR assay. In its TCRdb copy, this immuneACCESS table keeps in-frame sequences only and misses some clones. Where compared with another copy, unresolved V genes explain less than half of these, and the others have no known cause. For this sample the table gives approximately 450,000 clones, of which roughly 91% were detected only once. The top ten hold roughly 4.3% of the sample. The sample comprised peripheral blood. The receptor set was obtained from a woman aged 25 to 45 with acute or convalescent COVID-19.

The CDR3 protein is CAWSGLGTNVGTDTQYF. The CDR3 DNA is TGTGCCTGGAGTGGCCTCGGGACTAACGTGGGCACAGATACGCAGTATTTT. The chain recombines TRBV30 with TRBJ2-3; 7 bases match TRBD2. Trimming took 1 base from V and 1 from J; bases not matched to a gene: 11. Germline assignment: CDR1 GTSNPN and CDR2 SVGIG (reference sequence). The CDR3 sequence is 17 residues long.

The rearrangement joins TRBV7-2 to TRBJ2-7, with 9 bases lining up with TRBD1. Unmatched junction bases numbered 7, after V lost 0 bases and J lost 1 base. Germline CDR1 SGHTA, CDR2 FQGNSA. The CDR3 loop spans 17 amino acids. CDR3 protein: CASSLAGLGQGSYEQYF. Here the CDR3 DNA reads TGTGCCAGCAGCTTAGCGGGTCTGGGACAGGGTTCCTACGAGCAGTACTTC.

The rearrangement uses TRBV28 and TRBJ1-2; a possible D gene is TRBD1 (5 bases). This CDR3 is 11 amino acids long. V was clipped by 2 bases and J by 8 bases, with 6 bases between them. Germline CDR1 MDHEN, CDR2 SYDVKM. In nucleotides, the CDR3 is TGTGCCAGCAGTTTAACAGGAGGCTACACCTTC. Its translation: CASSLTGGYTF.

This clone showed up just once. The genes are TRBV5-1 and TRBJ2-5, with 7 positions matching TRBD1. The V and J ends lost 7 bases and 1 base, in that order; junction bases with no gene match: 4. The CDR3 totals 13 residues. CDR1 and CDR2 from the germline V gene are SGHRS and YFSETQ. The CDR3 nucleotides are TGCGCCAGCGCCAGGGGGTCCCAAGAGACCCAGTACTTC. This encodes CASARGSQETQYF.

This clone was counted a single time. The gene calls are TRBV5-1 and TRBJ2-2; TRBD1 is a possible D gene (5 bases). CDR3 length: 14 amino acids. CDR1 is SGHRS, CDR2 YFSETQ, per germline. The germline V and J ends were trimmed by 1 base and 7 bases, with 11 bases remaining between them. The CDR3 here is CASSLSGYNGELFF. In DNA, the CDR3 is TGCGCCAGCAGCTTGTCAGGGTATAACGGGGAGCTGTTTTTT.

The CDR3 DNA is TGTGCCAGCAGTGACCGCCCAGGGATCAGCTCCTACAATGAGCAGTTCTTC. This sequence encodes CASSDRPGISSYNEQFF. The rearrangement joins TRBV25-1 to TRBJ2-1; D is possibly TRBD1 (5 bases). From germline, CDR1 is MGHDK and CDR2 SYGVNS. The CDR3 is made up of 17 amino acids. The ends were cut back, 3 bases at V and 0 bases at J, with 15 bases in the middle.

In the case of this clone: Other nucleotide sequences from this sample produce the same CDR3. V is TRBV9 and J is TRBJ2-7; 8 bases fit TRBD2. Germline V gene data show CDR1 as SGDLS and CDR2 as YYNGEE. V lost 0 bases and J lost 0; bases outside the gene matches: 2. CDR3 size: 15 residues. The CDR3 DNA is TGTGCCAGCAGCGTAGGGAGCGGGGGCTCCTACGAGCAGTACTTC. It codes for CASSVGSGGSYEQYF.

The chain combines TRBV12-1 with TRBJ1-5. TRBV12-1 has pseudogene status. The CDR3 is 19 amino acids. The CDR3 bases are TGTGCCAGCAGCTTTGGGGAGAGGACTCTACAATATAGCAATCAGCCCCAGCATTTT. Its protein is CASSFGERTLQYSNQPQHF.

The chain combines TRBV2 with TRBJ1-4; D might be TRBD1 (5 bases). V was pared by 7 bases and J by 7 bases, with 7 bases between. The length of the CDR3 is 11 residues. The germline gives CDR1 SNHLY, CDR2 FYNNEI. This chain's CDR3 is CASTRVEKLFF. In DNA, the CDR3 is TGTGCCAGCACCAGGGTTGAAAAACTGTTTTTT.

The rearrangement uses TRBV3-1 (or the pseudogene TRBV3-2) and TRBJ2-6; the match to TRBD1 covers 7 bases. CDR3 length equals 15 residues. V was pared by 6 bases and J by 12 bases, with 14 bases of the junction left unmatched. Germline V gives CDR1 LGHDT, CDR2 YNNKEL (reference sequence). CDR3 protein: CASRLTGAKDGVLTF. CDR3 DNA: TGTGCCAGCAGGCTAACAGGGGCGAAGGATGGCGTCCTGACTTTC.

The rearrangement uses TRBV2 and TRBJ1-6; D is possibly TRBD1 (5 bases). Germline CDR1 reads SNHLY; CDR2 reads FYNNEI. V dropped 6 bases and J dropped 7 bases, with 13 bases sitting between them. The CDR3 length is 14 residues. This CDR3 is CASSPRAGNSPLHF. In nucleotides, the CDR3 is TGTGCCAGCAGCCCTCGGGCAGGGAATTCACCCCTCCACTTT.

V usage is TRBV28 and J usage is TRBJ1-1; D is uncertain. The germline gives CDR1 MDHEN, CDR2 SYDVKM. The V gene lost 2 bases and the J gene lost 4 bases, with 23 bases spanning the gap. CDR3 length: 18 amino acids. The CDR3 is CASSLAGGVARWSTEAFF. As DNA, the CDR3 is TGTGCCAGCAGTTTAGCGGGCGGGGTTGCCCGTTGGTCCACTGAAGCTTTCTTT.

The rearrangement uses TRBV5-1 and TRBJ1-6, with D tentatively TRBD1 (6 bases). Trimming shortened V by 4 bases and J by 4 bases, and 15 bases separated the two germline ends. The CDR3 runs to 16 residues. Germline V gene data show CDR1 as SGHRS and CDR2 as YFSETQ. The CDR3 protein is CASSVPSRGYNSPLHF. The CDR3, as DNA: TGCGCCAGCAGCGTCCCGTCCAGGGGATATAATTCACCCCTCCACTTT. The entire variable domain, with the rest obtained from reference TRBV5-1 and TRBJ1-6, is as follows: KAGVTQTPRYLIKTRGQQVTLSCSPISGHRSVSWYQQTPGQGLQFLFEYFSETQRNKGNFPGRFSGRQFSNSRSEMNVSTLELGDSALYLCASSVPSRGYNSPLHFGNGTRLTVT.

The rearrangement links TRBV6-5 to TRBJ2-2; a possible D gene is TRBD2 (5 bases). Germline-derived CDR1 and CDR2 are MNHEY and SVGAGI. The CDR3 runs 12 residues. V lost 7 bases and J lost 6, with 9 bases in between. The CDR3 DNA follows: TGTGCCAGCAAGCCGGGGTCCGGGGAGCTGTTTTTT. It codes for CASKPGSGELFF.

This clone was recorded many times. The rearrangement uses TRBV5-1 and TRBJ1-6; D may be TRBD1 (5 bases). Trimming took 4 bases from V and 10 from J, leaving 21 bases between them. Germline V CDR1 and CDR2: SGHRS, YFSETQ. CDR3 length: 16 residues. CDR3 sequence (DNA): TGCGCCAGCAGCCCAAACCGTCAGGGTATGGGATCACCCCTCCACTTT. It translates to CASSPNRQGMGSPLHF.

V gene TRBV14 combines with J gene TRBJ2-1, with a tentative D call TRBD1 (5 bases). Trimming took 3 bases from V and 7 from J, leaving 25 bases between them. CDR3 length: 18 amino acids. CDR1 SGHDN and CDR2 FVKESK come from the germline V gene. The CDR3 loop reads CASSQASSPWGEKNEQFF. CDR3 DNA: TGTGCCAGCAGCCAGGCGTCGTCGCCCTGGGGCGAGAAGAATGAGCAGTTCTTC.

This chain uses TRBV6-4 with TRBJ2-6; 9 bases agree with TRBD1. Trimming cost V 8 bases and J 2 bases; bases outside gene matches: 7. Germline V lookup: CDR1 MRHNA, CDR2 SNTAGT. The CDR3 length is 16 residues. Here the CDR3 reads CASVRDRVPGANVLTF. For the CDR3, the DNA is TGTGCCAGCGTGCGGGACAGGGTACCTGGGGCCAACGTCCTGACTTTC.